The rows below give T cell receptor beta chains drawn from one sample of a study of T-cell memory formation after mild COVID-19. TCRdb ran MiXCR on the 5' RACE reads and lists one entry per CDR3 protein. The sample includes about 400,000 distinct CDR3 sequences, more than 20% of them seen just once. Sequencing used PBMCs or a T cell subset sorted from them (not recorded which). Receptors were obtained from an adult woman who had mild COVID-19 (a few samples of this study predate the infection). Cell type and time point are not known. The CDR3 runs from the conserved cysteine through the conserved F or W. The D gene is left open where the match is weak. Only some rows state a clone size, as once, few, many or a class for expanded clones.

cdr3_aa cdr3_nt d_call j_call v_call clone_size
CASTGTENQPQHF TGTGCCAGCACCGGGACAGAAAATCAGCCCCAGCATTTT TRBD1 TRBJ1-5 TRBV12-3/TRBV12-4 .
CASSGGLAVDTQYF TGCGCCAGCAGCGGGGGGCTAGCGGTAGATACGCAGTATTTT . TRBJ2-3 TRBV4-1 few
CATAGGRETQYF TGTGCCACCGCGGGAGGGCGAGAGACCCAGTACTTC TRBD2 TRBJ2-5 TRBV6-5 many
CASSSSGNTEAFF TGTGCCAGCAGCTCTTCGGGAAACACTGAAGCTTTCTTT . TRBJ1-1 TRBV7-3 many
CAWAPAADTQYF TGTGCCTGGGCCCCCGCTGCAGATACGCAGTATTTT . TRBJ2-3 TRBV30 .
CASIPRYGTSYEQYF TGTGCCAGCATCCCGAGGTACGGGACCTCCTACGAGCAGTACTTC . TRBJ2-7 TRBV2 few
CASSLDEYPYEQYF TGTGCCAGCAGTTTAGATGAGTACCCCTACGAGCAGTACTTC . TRBJ2-7 TRBV12-3/TRBV12-4 few
CSASRRTNEKLFF TGCAGTGCTAGTAGGAGAACTAATGAAAAACTGTTTTTT . TRBJ1-4 TRBV20-1 .
CSARGAGENYNEQFF TGCAGTGCTAGGGGGGCAGGGGAAAACTACAATGAGCAGTTCTTC . TRBJ2-1 TRBV20-1 .
CASSQATSFEQYF TGCGCCAGCAGCCAAGCGACTAGCTTCGAGCAGTACTTC TRBD2 TRBJ2-7 TRBV4-1 .
CASGLGQLDQETQYF TGTGCTAGTGGTTTGGGACAATTGGACCAAGAGACCCAGTACTTC . TRBJ2-5 TRBV12-5 .
CASSRQGAKNIQYF TGTGCCAGCAGCCGACAGGGGGCCAAAAACATTCAGTACTTC TRBD1 TRBJ2-4 TRBV6-6 few
CSAYKETQYF TGCAGTGCTTACAAAGAGACCCAGTACTTC . TRBJ2-5 TRBV20-1 .
CSVEDPTTSGGPYEQYF TGCAGCGTTGAAGATCCCACGACTAGCGGGGGACCCTACGAGCAGTACTTC TRBD2 TRBJ2-7 TRBV29-1 .
CATRGSGTASNEQFF TGTGCCACCAGAGGGTCCGGGACAGCCTCAAATGAGCAGTTCTTC TRBD1 TRBJ2-1 TRBV15 many
CASSPSPTSLNTGELFF TGTGCCAGCAGTCCCTCCCCTACTAGCCTGAACACCGGGGAGCTGTTTTTT . TRBJ2-2 TRBV2 .
CATSRDFGGMDGYTF TGTGCCACCAGCAGAGATTTTGGGGGAATGGATGGCTACACCTTC . TRBJ1-2 TRBV15 .
CASRREVGYNEQFF TGTGCCAGCAGACGGGAGGTGGGATACAATGAGCAGTTCTTC TRBD2 TRBJ2-1 TRBV6-5 .
CASSYSIGTAGLDTQYF TGTGCCAGCAGTTACTCGATAGGGACCGCGGGATTAGATACGCAGTATTTT . TRBJ2-3 TRBV6-6 .
CASSWMGTGGPDTQYF TGTGCCAGCAGCTGGATGGGGACGGGGGGCCCAGATACGCAGTATTTT . TRBJ2-3 TRBV5-6 .
CASSLGEQPQHF TGTGCCAGCAGCTTAGGTGAACAGCCCCAGCATTTT . TRBJ1-5 TRBV5-6 .
CASSQEAGGPVQYF TGTGCCAGCAGCCAAGAGGCGGGGGGGCCGGTGCAGTACTTC TRBD2 TRBJ2-7 TRBV3-1 .
CASSDRGSGRGQYEQFF TGTGCCAGCAGTGACCGTGGTAGCGGGAGAGGGCAGTATGAGCAGTTCTTC TRBD2 TRBJ2-1 TRBV6-4 .
CASSRVAGAYGYTF TGTGCCAGCAGCCGGGTCGCCGGGGCCTATGGCTACACCTTC . TRBJ1-2 TRBV9 few
CASSQGLAPYEQYF TGTGCCAGCAGCCAGGGGCTAGCTCCCTACGAGCAGTACTTC . TRBJ2-7 TRBV7-6 few
CSASDQNTEAFF TGCAGCGCCTCTGACCAGAACACTGAAGCTTTCTTT . TRBJ1-1 TRBV29-1 .
CASSSGLAGGLTYNEQFF TGTGCCAGCAGCTCAGGACTAGCGGGAGGGCTCACCTACAATGAGCAGTTCTTC TRBD2 TRBJ2-1 TRBV11-2 .
CASSLVTGVLPDTQYF TGTGCCAGCAGCTTAGTGACGGGAGTTCTCCCAGATACGCAGTATTTT . TRBJ2-3 TRBV11-2 .
CSAKEVGGGETQYF TGCAGTGCCAAAGAGGTCGGGGGGGGAGAGACCCAGTACTTC TRBD2 TRBJ2-5 TRBV20-1 few
CASRPDPSNTDTQYF TGTGCCAGCAGACCAGACCCCTCTAACACAGATACGCAGTATTTT . TRBJ2-3 TRBV27 few
CASSPSGATYEQYF TGCGCCAGCAGCCCAAGCGGGGCTACCTACGAGCAGTACTTC TRBD2 TRBJ2-7 TRBV5-1 few
CASSIQRNTEAFF TGTGCCAGCAGTATCCAGAGGAACACTGAAGCTTTCTTT . TRBJ1-1 TRBV2 .
CASSRTIPDTQYF TGCGCCAGCAGCCGGACTATCCCAGATACGCAGTATTTT . TRBJ2-3 TRBV5-1 many
CASSFQGATYNSPLHF TGCGCCAGCAGCTTCCAGGGGGCGACCTATAATTCACCCCTCCACTTT TRBD1 TRBJ1-6 TRBV5-1 .
CSGQVANTGELFF TGCAGCGGTCAGGTGGCGAACACCGGGGAGCTGTTTTTT . TRBJ2-2 TRBV29-1 .
CATSDIAAATGELFF TGTGCCACCAGTGATATCGCGGCCGCTACCGGGGAGCTGTTTTTT . TRBJ2-2 TRBV24-1 .
CASSPDRGVHYGYTF TGTGCCAGCAGCCCAGACCGAGGCGTTCATTATGGCTACACCTTC . TRBJ1-2 TRBV7-9 .
CASSVLPGGDTQYF TGTGCCAGCAGCGTACTGCCCGGGGGAGATACGCAGTATTTT . TRBJ2-3 TRBV9 .
CASSLDRDGYTF TGCGCCAGCAGCCTGGACAGGGACGGCTACACCTTC TRBD1 TRBJ1-2 TRBV5-1 few
CASSLEGNGYTF TGCGCCAGCAGCTTGGAGGGCAATGGCTACACCTTC . TRBJ1-2 TRBV5-1 .
CASSQDLGTGGTGELFF TGCGCCAGCAGCCAAGATCTGGGGACAGGGGGCACCGGGGAGCTGTTTTTT TRBD1 TRBJ2-2 TRBV4-3 few
CASSVGTSGRDEQYF TGCGCCAGCAGCGTCGGGACTAGCGGGAGGGACGAGCAGTACTTC TRBD2 TRBJ2-7 TRBV5-1 .
CASSYSGRAGDTQYF TGTGCCAGCAGTTATAGCGGGAGGGCCGGGGATACGCAGTATTTT TRBD2 TRBJ2-3 TRBV27 .
CASSLAAESYNEQFF TGTGCCAGCAGCTTAGCGGCAGAATCCTACAATGAGCAGTTCTTC . TRBJ2-1 TRBV6-2/TRBV6-3 few
CASGGTGPAPRELFF TGTGCCAGCGGGGGAACCGGGCCCGCACCGAGGGAGCTGTTTTTT . TRBJ2-2 TRBV2 .
CASSPGEGYSNQPQHF TGTGCCAGCAGCCCGGGGGAGGGCTACAGCAATCAGCCCCAGCATTTT . TRBJ1-5 TRBV4-2 few
CASSRDLQGGYGYTF TGTGCCAGCAGTAGAGATTTACAGGGGGGCTATGGCTACACCTTC TRBD1 TRBJ1-2 TRBV6-1 .
CASRGPADTQYF TGTGCCAGCCGGGGGCCGGCAGATACGCAGTATTTT . TRBJ2-3 TRBV6-6 .
CASSQDGPGETQYF TGTGCCAGCAGCCAAGATGGGCCCGGAGAGACCCAGTACTTC . TRBJ2-5 TRBV3-1 .
CASSQDGAGYLGSYNEQFF TGCGCCAGCAGCCAAGATGGAGCGGGGTACCTGGGTTCCTACAATGAGCAGTTCTTC TRBD2 TRBJ2-1 TRBV4-3 few
CASSLPRTTYGYTF TGTGCCAGCAGCTTACCTCGGACAACCTATGGCTACACCTTC . TRBJ1-2 TRBV7-2 few
CAISESGGQETQYF TGTGCCATCAGTGAGTCCGGGGGCCAAGAGACCCAGTACTTC . TRBJ2-5 TRBV10-3 .
CASSLGTGGRVFF TGTGCCAGCAGCCTCGGGACAGGGGGCAGGGTGTTTTTT TRBD1 TRBJ1-4 TRBV2 .
CASTEAGTRQPQHF TGTGCCAGCACTGAGGCAGGGACTCGGCAGCCCCAGCATTTT . TRBJ1-5 TRBV2 .